Following are 21 T cell receptor beta chains from one sample sequenced in a study of shared clonotypes between healthy human individuals. Assay used: immunoSEQ multiplex PCR; TCRdb lists only in-frame clones, some missing. This table holds about 2.4 million clones, roughly 93% found once. The sequencing input was naive CD4+ T cells from PBMCs. Sample subset: CD45RA+ positively selected. The receptors shown here come from a man between 18 and 29 years old in good health. Some clones in this sample may be carry-over from other donors' samples.

The chain employs TRBV15 and TRBJ2-6; D is unresolved. Trimming stripped 1 base from V and 0 bases from J, with 7 bases between. This CDR3 contains 16 residues. Germline lookup yields CDR1 LNHNV and CDR2 YYDKDF (reference sequence). CDR3: CATSRGQSSGANVLTF. The CDR3 DNA is TGTGCCACCAGCAGAGGGCAGAGCTCTGGGGCCAACGTCCTGACTTTC.

V is TRBV27 and J is TRBJ1-5, with D unclear. CDR3 length: 13 residues. The V gene lost 5 bases and the J gene lost 8 bases, with 13 bases spanning the gap. The germline V gene encodes CDR1 MNHEY and CDR2 SMNVEV (reference sequence). In nucleotides, the CDR3 is TGTGCCAGCAGTCTGCAGTACCTGGAGCCCCAGCATTTT. As protein: CASSLQYLEPQHF.

The V gene is TRBV7-7, the J gene TRBJ1-2, with 10 bases identical to TRBD1. The trim removed 5 bases at V and 4 bases at J, leaving 7 bases unmatched. The CDR3 is made up of 15 amino acids. Germline V gene sequence: CDR1 SSHAT, CDR2 FNYEAQ (reference sequence). The CDR3 nucleotides read TGTGCCAGCAGCCGGTTCCGGGACAGGGGCTATGGCTACACCTTC. Its translation is CASSRFRDRGYGYTF.

V gene TRBV7-8 combines with J gene TRBJ1-2; TRBD1 is a possible D gene (5 bases). From germline, CDR1 is SGHVS and CDR2 FQNEAQ. The CDR3 sequence is 15 residues long. The V gene lost 5 bases and the J gene lost 4 bases, with 17 bases spanning the gap. In DNA, the CDR3 is TGTGCCAGCAGCCCCGCAGGGAGAACCTTCTATGGCTACACCTTC. Its protein product is CASSPAGRTFYGYTF.

The chain has TRBV4-1 and TRBJ1-2, with D unclear. The CDR3 totals 15 residues. CDR1 MGHRA and CDR2 YSYEKL come from the germline V gene. V lost 0 bases and J lost 8, with 16 bases in between. This chain's CDR3 is CASSQDGLAAQGYTF. CDR3 nucleotide sequence: TGCGCCAGCAGCCAAGATGGGTTGGCCGCGCAGGGCTACACCTTC.

This chain joins TRBV28 and TRBJ1-5; D is perhaps TRBD1 (5 bases). The ends were cut back, 4 bases at V and 3 bases at J, with 13 bases in the middle. The CDR3 has 15 residues. CDR1 is MDHEN and CDR2 is SYDVKM in the germline V gene. The CDR3 DNA sequence: TGTGCCAGCAGTTACCGGGGCAGAATCAATCAGCCCCAGCATTTT. Amino acids: CASSYRGRINQPQHF.

The chain combines TRBV23-1 with TRBJ2-3; the D gene is possibly TRBD2 (6 bases). TRBV23-1 is an ORF for which the function is uncertain. The CDR3 has 11 residues. The CDR3 here is CNRWEADTQYF. The CDR3 DNA reads TGCAATAGGTGGGAGGCTGATACGCAGTATTTT.

This sequence joins TRBV2 and TRBJ1-3; D unresolved. V lost 4 bases and J lost 0, with 19 bases in between. The CDR3 contains 18 residues. Germline V CDR1 and CDR2: SNHLY, FYNNEI. CDR3 bases: TGTGCCAGCAGTGTAACCAGCCTGCCGTGGCTCTCTGGAAACACCATATATTTT. Translation: CASSVTSLPWLSGNTIYF.

As regards this clone: Other DNA sequences in the sample encode the same CDR3. This chain links TRBV2 with TRBJ2-7, with 8 bases that match TRBD2. V lost 8 bases and J lost 3; bases outside the gene matches: 0. This CDR3 contains 11 residues. The germline CDR1 and CDR2 sequences are SNHLY and FYNNEI. The CDR3 is CASRGGYEQYF. Here the CDR3 DNA reads TGTGCCAGCCGGGGGGGCTACGAGCAGTACTTC.

The chain is built from TRBV6-1 and TRBJ1-3, with D unresolved. Trimming shortened V by 2 bases and J by 0 bases, and 14 bases separated the two germline ends. Per the germline V gene, CDR1 is MNHNS and CDR2 is SASEGT. This CDR3 is built from 17 residues. The CDR3 DNA reads TGTGCCAGCAGTGAATTAATGAGGGCTTACTCTGGAAACACCATATATTTT. This codes for CASSELMRAYSGNTIYF.

The genes are TRBV15 and TRBJ2-4; 12 positions match TRBD2. CDR1 is LNHNV and CDR2 is YYDKDF in the germline V gene (reference sequence). Trimming took 3 bases from V and 2 from J; bases not matched to a gene: 26. This CDR3 spans 24 amino acids. CDR3 DNA sequence: TGTGCCACCAGCAGGGGAGTGGGGGCGGCTAGCGGGAGGGTCTCCAGAGATTCCAAAAACATTCAGTACTTC. Protein sequence: CATSRGVGAASGRVSRDSKNIQYF.

The chain carries TRBV7-6 and TRBJ1-1; D possibly corresponds to TRBD1 (6 bases). The germline CDR1 and CDR2 sequences are SGHVS and FNYEAQ. The CDR3 spans 17 residues. The V end lost 5 bases, the J end lost 1 base, and 20 bases lay between the germline ends. The CDR3 DNA follows: TGTGCCAGCAGCCGTCCCAAGGGGGGCAGGGAGAACACTGAAGCTTTCTTT. It translates to CASSRPKGGRENTEAFF. Together with reference TRBV7-6 and TRBJ1-1, the CDR3 gives the full variable domain: GAGVSQSPRYKVTKRGQDVALRCDPISGHVSLYWYRQALGQGPEFLTYFNYEAQQDKSGLPNDRFSAERPEGSISTLTIQRTEQRDSAMYRCASSRPKGGRENTEAFFGQGTRLTVV.

The V and J genes are TRBV6-5 and TRBJ2-7; TRBD1 might be the D (5 bases). Deletions cut 6 bases from V and 0 bases from J, with 12 bases between. The CDR3 covers 14 residues. Germline CDR1 and CDR2: MNHEY and SVGAGI. In DNA form, the CDR3 reads TGTGCCAGCAGGTACAACAGGTACTCCTACGAGCAGTACTTC. This sequence encodes CASRYNRYSYEQYF.

The chain links TRBV2 to TRBJ2-1; D may be TRBD2 (6 bases). Trimming took off 0 bases at V and 6 bases at J, with 12 bases between the two ends. This CDR3 comprises 15 residues. Germline CDR1 and CDR2: SNHLY and FYNNEI. CDR3 nucleotide sequence: TGTGCCAGCAGTGAAGCGCTTCTGGGGGGCAATGAGCAGTTCTTC. Protein product: CASSEALLGGNEQFF.

The rearrangement joins TRBV7-2 to TRBJ2-5; 10 bases are shared with TRBD2. Losses at the gene ends were 1 base for V and 5 bases for J; bases not matched to a gene: 10. The length of the CDR3 is 17 residues. CDR1 is SGHTA, CDR2 FQGNSA, per germline. The CDR3 DNA reads as TGTGCCAGCAGCTTAGAATTGCTAGCGGGAGTCATGGAGACCCAGTACTTC. Its translation: CASSLELLAGVMETQYF.

As DNA, the CDR3 is TGTGCCAGCAGCATCGGCCCAGATACGCAGTATTTT. It encodes CASSIGPDTQYF. The rearrangement joins TRBV7-9 to TRBJ2-3; no clear D. Germline values: CDR1 SEHNR, CDR2 FQNEAQ (reference sequence). V was clipped by 5 bases and J by 4 bases, with 7 bases between them. The CDR3 runs 12 residues.

This chain links TRBV30 with TRBJ1-1, with 8 bases fitting TRBD1. The CDR3 has 14 amino acids. Unmatched junction bases numbered 9, after V lost 7 bases and J lost 2 bases. Germline CDR1 and CDR2: GTSNPN and SVGIG (reference sequence). The CDR3 spells CALDRAGPNTEAFF. In DNA form, the CDR3 reads TGTGCCTTGGACAGGGCTGGCCCCAACACTGAAGCTTTCTTT.

The chain is built from TRBV7-2 and TRBJ1-2, with TRBD1 identical over 7 bases. CDR1 SGHTA and CDR2 FQGNSA come from the germline V gene. The junction had 8 bases not matched to a gene; V was cut back by 5 bases and J by 5 bases. The CDR3 sequence is 14 residues long. The CDR3: CASSPGTAMYGYTF. The CDR3 nucleotides read TGTGCCAGCAGCCCAGGGACAGCGATGTATGGCTACACCTTC.

As to this clone: Additional DNA sequences in this sample encode the identical CDR3. The chain has TRBV5-1 and TRBJ2-7, with a tentative D call TRBD1 (7 bases). Germline V lookup: CDR1 SGHRS, CDR2 YFSETQ. Trimming took 4 bases from V and 3 from J, leaving 11 bases between them. The CDR3 has 13 residues. The CDR3 loop is CASSAGQSYEQYF. The DNA of the CDR3 is TGCGCCAGCAGCGCGGGACAGAGCTACGAGCAGTACTTC.

The chain has TRBV5-6 and TRBJ2-4, with D possibly TRBD1 on 7 matching bases. This CDR3 comprises 16 residues. Trimming removed 4 bases at V and 1 base at J, with 15 bases between. Germline-derived CDR1 and CDR2 are SGHDT and YYEEEE. CDR3 amino acids: CASSRQGGLAKNIQYF. The CDR3 DNA reads as TGTGCCAGCAGCCGGCAGGGGGGCTTGGCCAAAAACATTCAGTACTTC.

The rearrangement joins TRBV5-1 to TRBJ2-2; D is undetermined. Trimming cost V 4 bases and J 6 bases, with 10 bases left between them. Germline V CDR1 and CDR2: SGHRS, YFSETQ. CDR3 size: 13 residues. CDR3 nucleotides: TGCGCCAGCAGCCGTGAAGTGCCCGGGGAGCTGTTTTTT. Translated: CASSREVPGELFF.